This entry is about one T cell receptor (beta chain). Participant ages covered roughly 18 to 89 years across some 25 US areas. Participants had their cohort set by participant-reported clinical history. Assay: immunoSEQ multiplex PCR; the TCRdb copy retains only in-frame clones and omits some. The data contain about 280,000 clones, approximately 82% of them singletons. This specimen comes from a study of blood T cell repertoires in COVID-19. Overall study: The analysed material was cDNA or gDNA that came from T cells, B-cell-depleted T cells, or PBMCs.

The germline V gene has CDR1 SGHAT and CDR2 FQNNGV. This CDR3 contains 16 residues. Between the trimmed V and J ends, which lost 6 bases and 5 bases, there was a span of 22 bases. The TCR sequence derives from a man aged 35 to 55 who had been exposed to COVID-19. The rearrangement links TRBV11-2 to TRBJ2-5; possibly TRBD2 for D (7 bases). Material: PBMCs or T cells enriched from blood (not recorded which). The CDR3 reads CASRPAIGGLGETQYF. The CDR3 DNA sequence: TGTGCCAGCAGGCCCGCGATCGGGGGGCTCGGGGAGACCCAGTACTTC.